The 14 T cell receptor beta chains in this list originate from one sample, sequenced in a study of Ad26.COV2.S vaccination and SARS-CoV-2 variants. TCRdb's copy holds only in-frame clones and misses some; the assay was immunoSEQ multiplex PCR. The sample records over 400,000 clones, 85% to 90% being singletons. The sample's treatment: roughly 20 received Ad26.COV2.S at low or high dose, single or two shots; about 5 received placebo; per-sample allocation not given. Sample collection was performed on day 63 after the first vaccine or placebo injection. The sequences come from peripheral blood, collected in a trial of Ad26.COV2.S vaccine versus placebo. These receptors were obtained from a person between 18 and 65 years old who received the Ad26.COV2.S COVID-19 vaccine or a placebo.

In this sample, this clone turned up a few times. The gene calls are TRBV5-4 and TRBJ2-2; 13 nucleotides line up with TRBD2. Germline V lookup: CDR1 SGHNT, CDR2 YYREEE (reference sequence). CDR3 size: 19 residues. The V and J ends lost 2 bases and 5 bases, in that order; junction bases with no gene match: 12. The CDR3 nucleotides are TGTGCCAGCAGCTTCCAACTAGCGGGAGGGCCTTTGGGGACCGGGGAGCTGTTTTTT. As protein: CASSFQLAGGPLGTGELFF.

This rearrangement joins TRBV7-2 to TRBJ1-5, with 7 bases lining up with TRBD1. CDR3 length equals 17 residues. In germline, CDR1 is SGHTA, CDR2 FQGNSA. Unmatched junction bases numbered 16, after V lost 5 bases and J lost 6 bases. The CDR3 spells CASSPSGGARTGQPQHF. CDR3 sequence (DNA): TGTGCCAGCAGCCCGAGCGGGGGGGCGAGGACAGGTCAGCCCCAGCATTTT.

The chain combines TRBV28 with TRBJ1-3, with 10 bases lining up with TRBD1. CDR3 length: 18 amino acids. V lost 5 bases to trimming and J lost 0 bases; unmatched junction nucleotides: 10. Per germline, CDR1 MDHEN and CDR2 SYDVKM. CDR3 residues: CASSVNSGQGSSGNTIYF. DNA of the CDR3: TGTGCCAGCAGTGTAAACTCGGGACAGGGGAGCTCTGGAAACACCATATATTTT.

The sample holds a few counts of this clone. V gene TRBV6-1 combines with J gene TRBJ1-5, with D possibly TRBD1 on 5 matching bases. The length of the CDR3 is 15 residues. The germline V gene has CDR1 MNHNS and CDR2 SASEGT. Trimming cost V 2 bases and J 6 bases, with 14 bases left between them. The DNA for the CDR3 is TGTGCCAGCAGTGAAACCCCGACAGAGACTCAGCCCCAGCATTTT. Amino acids: CASSETPTETQPQHF.

The gene calls are TRBV11-3 and TRBJ1-1; D remains unclear. V gave up 0 bases and J gave up 0 bases, with 23 bases separating them. The CDR3 is made up of 20 amino acids. Germline V lookup: CDR1 SGHNT, CDR2 YENEEA. DNA for the CDR3: TGTGCCAGCAGCTTAGATTCCAGGTTTTGGGGAACCCTCTTGAACACTGAAGCTTTCTTT. It yields the protein CASSLDSRFWGTLLNTEAFF.

This clone was found once. The genes are TRBV6-1 and TRBJ1-2; the D is unclear. In germline, CDR1 is MNHNS, CDR2 SASEGT. Between the trimmed V and J ends, which lost 1 base and 8 bases, there was a span of 14 bases. This CDR3 comprises 14 residues. In nucleotides, the CDR3 is TGTGCCAGCAGTGAAGGATTGGGGAATGGAGGCTACACCTTC. It codes for CASSEGLGNGGYTF.

In its sample, this clone was seen once. The chain is built from TRBV5-1 and TRBJ2-1; 8 nucleotides line up with TRBD2. The CDR3 has 15 residues. The J segment lost 8 bases and the V segment lost 0 bases, leaving 7 bases of the junction unmatched. Germline values: CDR1 SGHRS, CDR2 YFSETQ. DNA for the CDR3: TGCGCCAGCAGCTTGGGGGCGGGAGGCCGGGATGAGCAGTTCTTC. This translates into CASSLGAGGRDEQFF.

The chain links TRBV6-5 to TRBJ1-2; no clear D gene. Trimming shortened V by 6 bases and J by 8 bases, and 16 bases separated the two germline ends. The germline V gene has CDR1 MNHEY and CDR2 SVGAGI. This CDR3 spans 13 amino acids. CDR3 in amino acids: CASRLNMASGYTF. CDR3 nucleotide sequence: TGTGCCAGCAGGCTCAATATGGCCAGCGGCTACACCTTC.

This clone occurred once. This sequence joins TRBV2 and TRBJ1-1; D unresolved. V was cut by 7 bases and J by 10 bases, with 22 bases left in between. The CDR3 totals 14 residues. Germline lookup yields CDR1 SNHLY and CDR2 FYNNEI. CDR3 loop: CASTASLPGLTAFF. The CDR3 DNA is TGTGCCAGCACCGCCTCCTTACCGGGCCTAACAGCTTTCTTT. The complete variable domain, with remaining parts taken from reference TRBV2 and TRBJ1-1, reads EPEVTQTPSHQVTQMGQEVILRCVPISNHLYFYWYRQILGQKVEFLVSFYNNEISEKSEIFDDQFSVERPDGSNFTLKIRSTKLEDSAMYFCASTASLPGLTAFFGQGTRLTVV.

The chain employs TRBV6-2 or TRBV6-3 and TRBJ2-7; D is unclear. The V end was cut by 5 bases, the J end by 3 bases, with 11 bases between. The germline V gene encodes CDR1 MNHEY and CDR2 SVGEGT. This CDR3 comprises 13 residues. CDR3 amino acids: CASSPYKLYEQYV. In nucleotides, the CDR3 is TGTGCCAGCAGTCCCTACAAACTCTACGAGCAGTACGTC.

In this sample, this clone turned up a few times. The chain's CDR3 is CASRGGSSYNSPLHF. CDR3 nucleotides: TGTGCCAGCAGAGGCGGGAGCTCCTATAATTCACCCCTCCACTTT. The chain couples TRBV2 to TRBJ1-6; D uncertain. The CDR3 loop spans 15 amino acids. The V gene lost 6 bases and the J gene lost 0 bases, with 9 bases spanning the gap. Germline V gene lookup returns CDR1 SNHLY and CDR2 FYNNEI.

J is TRBJ1-2 and V is TRBV14; D is perhaps TRBD1 (5 bases). The V end lost 0 bases, the J end lost 6 bases, and 17 bases lay between the germline ends. This CDR3 has 16 residues. The germline V gene encodes CDR1 SGHDN and CDR2 FVKESK. CDR3 sequence: CASSQDLARAGNGYTF. The CDR3 bases are TGTGCCAGCAGCCAAGATCTAGCCAGGGCGGGGAATGGCTACACCTTC.

The rearrangement uses TRBV11-2 and TRBJ2-3; D uncertain. The CDR3 totals 12 residues. Germline-derived CDR1 and CDR2 are SGHAT and FQNNGV. The V gene lost 2 bases and the J gene lost 2 bases, with 2 bases spanning the gap. CDR3 nucleotides: TGTGCCAGCAGCTTAAACACAGATACGCAGTATTTT. Its translation: CASSLNTDTQYF.

The chain employs TRBV5-4 and TRBJ1-4; D possibly corresponds to TRBD1 (5 bases). The CDR3 is 15 residues long. V lost 2 bases, J lost 6 bases, and 14 bases lay in between. Per the germline V gene, CDR1 is SGHNT and CDR2 is YYREEE (reference sequence). This CDR3 reads CASSFLPGRDEKLFF. CDR3 bases: TGTGCCAGCAGCTTTTTGCCAGGGAGAGATGAAAAACTGTTTTTT.